These T cell receptor beta chains were read from a single sample in a study of blood T cell repertoires in COVID-19. The method was immunoSEQ multiplex PCR; TCRdb's version includes in-frame clones alone and lacks a portion of them. This sample has around 53,000 clones, with approximately 88% found just once. Sequenced sample: peripheral blood. Source of these receptors: a man in his 70s with active COVID-19. Each CDR3 is given without its conserved first and last residue.

v_gene: TRBV9
j_gene: TRBJ2-5
CDR3aa: ASSGNWDSAVETQY

v_gene: TRBV4-2
j_gene: TRBJ1-1
CDR3aa: ASSHLDRGDEAF

v_gene: TRBV6-1
j_gene: TRBJ2-2
CDR3aa: ASSELGRAPGELF

v_gene: TRBV9
j_gene: TRBJ2-7
CDR3aa: ASSVDPGQGYEQY

v_gene: TRBV5-6
j_gene: TRBJ2-7
CDR3aa: ASSFGGGDEQY

v_gene: TRBV19
j_gene: TRBJ2-7
CDR3aa: ASSTRQGLTYEQY

v_gene: TRBV28
j_gene: TRBJ1-5
CDR3aa: ASSLLTGGFVQPQH

v_gene: TRBV28
j_gene: TRBJ2-2
CDR3aa: ASSLLGRGGGTGELF

v_gene: TRBV7-8
j_gene: TRBJ2-1
CDR3aa: ASSSPGLAGGWEQF

v_gene: TRBV3-1/TRBV3-2
j_gene: TRBJ1-3
CDR3aa: ASSQLRTVRSGNTIY

v_gene: TRBV7-2
j_gene: TRBJ2-3
CDR3aa: ASSLVAGSAADTQY

v_gene: TRBV7-9
j_gene: TRBJ1-2
CDR3aa: ASSLAAMTPNYGYT

v_gene: TRBV29-1
j_gene: TRBJ2-7
CDR3aa: SVDLSEGTGEQY

v_gene: TRBV4-2
j_gene: TRBJ2-1
CDR3aa: ASSQEVGRITRDEQF

v_gene: TRBV7-2
j_gene: TRBJ2-2
CDR3aa: ASSPRTGSIGELF

v_gene: TRBV7-3
j_gene: TRBJ2-1
CDR3aa: ASSSAGLAGNEQF

v_gene: TRBV18
j_gene: TRBJ2-7
CDR3aa: ASSPLQGTYEQY

v_gene: TRBV27
j_gene: TRBJ2-1
CDR3aa: ASSYGGRGQF

v_gene: TRBV28
j_gene: TRBJ2-1
CDR3aa: ASSIGVGTSGQSYNEQF

v_gene: TRBV5-1
j_gene: TRBJ1-4
CDR3aa: ASSFRDPNEKLF

v_gene: TRBV29-1
j_gene: TRBJ2-2
CDR3aa: SVDSSATGELF

v_gene: TRBV5-1
j_gene: TRBJ2-1
CDR3aa: ASSLRSGTGLSGGSSYNEQF

v_gene: TRBV12-3/TRBV12-4
j_gene: TRBJ2-1
CDR3aa: ASSRTANEQF

v_gene: TRBV7-2
j_gene: TRBJ2-7
CDR3aa: ASSLRETEQY

v_gene: TRBV6-2/TRBV6-3
j_gene: TRBJ2-2
CDR3aa: ASSYWGRGTGELF

v_gene: TRBV5-4
j_gene: TRBJ2-6
CDR3aa: AFGQAGANVLT

v_gene: TRBV30
j_gene: TRBJ1-5
CDR3aa: AWRSYQPQH

v_gene: TRBV5-6
j_gene: TRBJ2-4
CDR3aa: ASSQGQGWNIQY

v_gene: TRBV2
j_gene: TRBJ2-2
CDR3aa: ASSLLGQGNTGELF

v_gene: TRBV7-2
j_gene: TRBJ1-1
CDR3aa: ASSPFRPGNTEAF

v_gene: TRBV5-4
j_gene: TRBJ1-4
CDR3aa: ASSLVQGRRNEKLF

v_gene: TRBV27
j_gene: TRBJ2-2
CDR3aa: ASSLSTSRVTGELF

v_gene: TRBV7-9
j_gene: TRBJ1-5
CDR3aa: ASSQVWDRENQPQH

v_gene: TRBV15
j_gene: TRBJ2-7
CDR3aa: ATSGAKKDFGEQY

v_gene: TRBV11-3
j_gene: TRBJ2-1
CDR3aa: ASSTDRGNEQF

v_gene: TRBV11-3
j_gene: TRBJ2-7
CDR3aa: ASSLGISGSYEQY

v_gene: TRBV7-3
j_gene: TRBJ2-1
CDR3aa: ASSPRGAYNEQF

v_gene: TRBV3-1/TRBV3-2
j_gene: TRBJ2-3
CDR3aa: ASSAVGGRTDTQY

v_gene: TRBV5-1
j_gene: TRBJ2-1
CDR3aa: ASSPLAGGFGNEQF

v_gene: TRBV24-1
j_gene: TRBJ2-3
CDR3aa: ATSDLGTGQGTDTQY

v_gene: TRBV28
j_gene: TRBJ1-2
CDR3aa: ASSLVGQDSSYT

v_gene: TRBV25-1
j_gene: TRBJ2-7
CDR3aa: ASQPGTRVGYEQY

v_gene: TRBV7-8
j_gene: TRBJ1-2
CDR3aa: ASSGDTDRGYT

v_gene: TRBV9
j_gene: TRBJ2-1
CDR3aa: ASSVASGSNEQF

v_gene: TRBV15
j_gene: TRBJ2-1
CDR3aa: ATSRSGGASYNEQF

v_gene: TRBV10-3
j_gene: TRBJ2-3
CDR3aa: ATSGRTQDTQY

v_gene: TRBV15
j_gene: TRBJ1-1
CDR3aa: ATTRAAGQAF

v_gene: TRBV2
j_gene: TRBJ2-7
CDR3aa: ASRGRLAANEQY

v_gene: TRBV7-2
j_gene: TRBJ1-3
CDR3aa: ASSFFSSGNTIY

v_gene: TRBV29-1
j_gene: TRBJ2-7
CDR3aa: SVIPLTSPDEQY

v_gene: TRBV4-2
j_gene: TRBJ1-4
CDR3aa: ASSQGGNRGNEKLF